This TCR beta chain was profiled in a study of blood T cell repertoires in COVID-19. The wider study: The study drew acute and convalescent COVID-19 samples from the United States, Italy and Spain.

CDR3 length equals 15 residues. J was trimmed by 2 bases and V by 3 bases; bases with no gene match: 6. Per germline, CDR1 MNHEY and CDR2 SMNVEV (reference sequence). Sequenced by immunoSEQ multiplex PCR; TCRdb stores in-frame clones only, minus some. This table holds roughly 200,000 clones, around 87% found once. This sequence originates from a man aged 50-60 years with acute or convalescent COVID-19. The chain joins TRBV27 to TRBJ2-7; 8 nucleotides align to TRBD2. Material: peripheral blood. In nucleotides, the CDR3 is TGTGCCAGCAGTTTCTTAGCGGGACCAACCTACGAGCAGTACTTC. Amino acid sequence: CASSFLAGPTYEQYF.